The sample holds a few counts of the clone carrying this T cell receptor (beta chain). The antigen remains undetermined. The sample belongs to a study of T cells in Graves' hyperthyroidism and ophthalmopathy. Whole-study results and caveats: Among thyroid clonotypes expanded above 0.001, most also appeared in blood.

CDR3 size: 13 residues. Germline-derived CDR1 and CDR2 are LNHDA and SQIVND (reference sequence). Trimming left V 4 bases short and J 4 bases short, with 10 bases between. Amplified TCR beta CDR3 regions derived from RNA transcripts. The TCR CDR3 first-round RT-PCR relied on the HTBI primer set. Via MiXCR, TCRdb re-called the multiplex PCR reads, giving one row per CDR3 protein. The data contain about 420,000 distinct CDR3 sequences, around 14% of them singletons. It was uncontrolled infection, other autoimmune disease, pregnancy or lactation that excluded patients. PBMCs were derived from about 9.1 ml fresh peripheral blood.

The sequence was obtained from a woman between 18 and 30 years old with Graves' hyperthyroidism. Sequencing was performed on blood. The gene calls are TRBV19 and TRBJ1-2, with D unresolved. CDR3 sequence (DNA): TGTGCCAGTAGTAGCCAGGAGCGCTATGGCTACACCTTC. This gives the protein CASSSQERYGYTF. Combining the CDR3 with reference TRBV19 and TRBJ1-2 gives the whole variable domain DGGITQSPKYLFRKEGQNVTLSCEQNLNHDAMYWYRQDPGQGLRLIYYSQIVNDFQKGDIAEGYSVSREKKESFPLTVTSAQKNPTAFYLCASSSQERYGYTFGSGTRLTVV.